The T cell receptor beta chain described here comes from a study of T cells in women clearing cervical HPV infection. Study-level results: T-cell numbers per sample were unknown and may explain richness differences.

With respect to this clone: Its antigen remains unknown.

Clones were read by immunoSEQ multiplex PCR, and TCRdb kept only the in-frame ones, dropping some. Recorded for this sample: tens of thousands of clones. The sample consisted of blood buffy coat. The source of this sequence is a woman aged 18-69 years with a cervical HPV16 infection that either progressed to CIN3+ or cleared (not recorded which).

CDR3 sequence: CASNLAGQGQETQYF. Partial CDR3 DNA: TGTGCCAGCAATTTAGCGGGCCAGGGGCAAGAGACC. The chain links TRBV2 to TRBJ2-5; D is possibly TRBD2 (7 bases). The read finishes 3 residues shy of the CDR3 end, and the germline J gene is used to complete it. V lost 7 bases and J lost 2, with 17 bases in between. Germline assignment: CDR1 SNHLY and CDR2 FYNNEI. The CDR3 covers 15 residues.